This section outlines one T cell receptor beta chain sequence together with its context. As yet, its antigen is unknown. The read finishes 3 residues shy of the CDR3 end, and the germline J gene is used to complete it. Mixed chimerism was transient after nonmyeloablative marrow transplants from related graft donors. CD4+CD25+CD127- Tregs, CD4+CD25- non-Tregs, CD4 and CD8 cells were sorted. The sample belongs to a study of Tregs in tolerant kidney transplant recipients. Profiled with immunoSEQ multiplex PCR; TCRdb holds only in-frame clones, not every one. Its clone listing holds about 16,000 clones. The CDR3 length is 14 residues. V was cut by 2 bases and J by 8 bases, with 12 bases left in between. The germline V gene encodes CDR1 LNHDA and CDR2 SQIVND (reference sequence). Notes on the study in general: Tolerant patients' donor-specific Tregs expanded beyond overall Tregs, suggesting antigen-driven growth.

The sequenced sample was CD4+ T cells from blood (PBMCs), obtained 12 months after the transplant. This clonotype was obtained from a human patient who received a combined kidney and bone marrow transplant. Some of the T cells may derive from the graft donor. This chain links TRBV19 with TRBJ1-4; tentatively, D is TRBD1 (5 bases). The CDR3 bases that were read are TGTGCCAGTAGTATACTGGCGGGGCGGGAAAAA. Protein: CASSILAGREK. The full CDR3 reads CASSILAGREKLFF.